This T cell receptor beta chain was recovered during a study of PD-L1 blockade in urothelial cancer. In the study overall: The patients' atezolizumab therapy, 1,200 mg intravenously every 3 weeks, started in about 2014. Peripheral blood specimens exhibited a median yield of about 140,000 T cells.

The V end lost 1 base, the J end lost 2 bases, and 12 bases lay between the germline ends. The CDR3 runs 15 residues. Germline V CDR1 and CDR2: MGHRA, YSYEKL. This table comes from immunoSEQ multiplex PCR, and its TCRdb copy is limited to in-frame clones, with some not included. The table includes 70,000 or so clones, roughly 91% detected once. Peripheral blood mononuclear cells were collected from every patient before and during treatment, yielding between 1 and 8 samples per patient. The V and J genes are TRBV4-1 and TRBJ2-7; D is unresolved. The input for sequencing was PBMCs, taken around atezolizumab (anti-PD-L1) treatment. The receptor was derived from a man aged 60-69 years with urothelial cancer. The CDR3 is CASSQARTVPYEQYF. Written as DNA, the CDR3 is TGCGCCAGCAGCCAAGCCCGAACTGTACCCTACGAGCAGTACTTC.